This T cell receptor beta chain originates from a study of T cell responses to AZD1222 COVID-19 vaccine (dated by TCRdb to about 2021). Broadly, across the study: Because spike-specific TCR depth and breadth did not differ between the two schedules, AZD1222 recipients who got a second dose at roughly 4 weeks were pooled with those who got a second dose at roughly 12 weeks. TCR sequencing was performed for roughly 240 trial participants, of whom around 200 were given two doses of AZD1222 and some 26 were given two doses of MenACWY control vaccine. Trial participants were enrolled by age into 18-55, 56-69 and 70-plus year subgroups, with 148, 28 and 57 TCR-sequenced participants respectively.

The CDR3 regions of human TCRbeta chains were analyzed by immunosequencing. In the paper's pipeline: Repertoire TCRs were checked for matches against a reference library of SARS-CoV-2-specific TCRs that had been generated using the MIRA antigen-specificity platform. Breadth was defined as the fraction of unique TCRs that were SARS-CoV-2-associated. Depth was defined as the fraction of total T cells that were SARS-CoV-2-associated. Using the MIRA data, each spike-specific TCR was mapped to the spike region that the TCR reacts to and placed in a CD4 or CD8 class. Log10-transformed breadth and depth values were compared by one-way ANOVA with Sidak's multiple comparisons tests. Here the immuneACCESS table is served through TCRdb, limited to in-frame sequences with V and J called. Missing clones are a known gap in these copies; in checked studies unresolved V genes cover under half, and the rest lacks a known reason. The V and J calls and clone size come from that table; D and trimming were worked out from the DNA. The sample includes over 85,000 clones, with roughly 89% observed a single time. The ten biggest clones cover under 8.5% of the sample.

In regard to this clone: It has no known antigen specificity. No base quality values were provided; no much bigger clone lies one nucleotide off.

At the junction V is shortened by 6 bases and J by 7 bases; bases outside the gene matches: 6. The germline V gene (reference sequence) sets CDR1 to LNHDA and CDR2 to SQIVND. The CDR3, cysteine through phenylalanine, is 14 amino acids long. Left in the record is the CDR3 DNA by itself, 42 bases read in frame from the first base. Here is what the overall study found, with its caveats: Conclusions about previously exposed vaccinees were limited because only six AZD1222 recipients were SARS-CoV-2 seropositive at baseline. The 56-69-year group was small, and its depth increase did not reach significance, likely because of low power. After two AZD1222 doses, both the breadth and the depth of spike-specific TCRs were significantly higher than at day 0 and than in MenACWY recipients. No day 14 peak-response samples were available, so repertoires were characterized only after the peak T cell response. Nearly half of unique spike-specific TCRs reportedly recognized epitopes outside regions mutated in the B.1.351 and B.1.1.7 variants. Participants were mostly white British and included more females than males, and it was suggested by the authors that clonal diversity may have been underestimated. The vaccine-associated CD4 TCRs covered the entire spike protein, and the dominant responses fell in regions 160-218 and 743-854.

Interpreted using the paper, the time point label stands for: baseline before first vaccination. The vaccinee samples were drawn from two UK trials, COV001 and COV002, one of which was a single-blind randomized controlled phase 2/3 trial testing AZD1222 (ChAdOx1 nCoV-19) in healthy adults. For TCRbeta chain sequencing, PBMC samples from trial participants were taken at day 0 and at day 28 after the second dose. The sample consisted of peripheral blood, taken on day 0 of AZD1222 vaccination. This TCR derives from an adult in good health. The rearrangement combines TRBV19 with TRBJ1-4, with 9 central nucleotides matching TRBD1. The CDR3 region reads CASRAQGAGEKLFF. Read as DNA, the sequence is TGTGCCAGTAGGGCACAGGGGGCGGGTGAAAAACTGTTTTTT.